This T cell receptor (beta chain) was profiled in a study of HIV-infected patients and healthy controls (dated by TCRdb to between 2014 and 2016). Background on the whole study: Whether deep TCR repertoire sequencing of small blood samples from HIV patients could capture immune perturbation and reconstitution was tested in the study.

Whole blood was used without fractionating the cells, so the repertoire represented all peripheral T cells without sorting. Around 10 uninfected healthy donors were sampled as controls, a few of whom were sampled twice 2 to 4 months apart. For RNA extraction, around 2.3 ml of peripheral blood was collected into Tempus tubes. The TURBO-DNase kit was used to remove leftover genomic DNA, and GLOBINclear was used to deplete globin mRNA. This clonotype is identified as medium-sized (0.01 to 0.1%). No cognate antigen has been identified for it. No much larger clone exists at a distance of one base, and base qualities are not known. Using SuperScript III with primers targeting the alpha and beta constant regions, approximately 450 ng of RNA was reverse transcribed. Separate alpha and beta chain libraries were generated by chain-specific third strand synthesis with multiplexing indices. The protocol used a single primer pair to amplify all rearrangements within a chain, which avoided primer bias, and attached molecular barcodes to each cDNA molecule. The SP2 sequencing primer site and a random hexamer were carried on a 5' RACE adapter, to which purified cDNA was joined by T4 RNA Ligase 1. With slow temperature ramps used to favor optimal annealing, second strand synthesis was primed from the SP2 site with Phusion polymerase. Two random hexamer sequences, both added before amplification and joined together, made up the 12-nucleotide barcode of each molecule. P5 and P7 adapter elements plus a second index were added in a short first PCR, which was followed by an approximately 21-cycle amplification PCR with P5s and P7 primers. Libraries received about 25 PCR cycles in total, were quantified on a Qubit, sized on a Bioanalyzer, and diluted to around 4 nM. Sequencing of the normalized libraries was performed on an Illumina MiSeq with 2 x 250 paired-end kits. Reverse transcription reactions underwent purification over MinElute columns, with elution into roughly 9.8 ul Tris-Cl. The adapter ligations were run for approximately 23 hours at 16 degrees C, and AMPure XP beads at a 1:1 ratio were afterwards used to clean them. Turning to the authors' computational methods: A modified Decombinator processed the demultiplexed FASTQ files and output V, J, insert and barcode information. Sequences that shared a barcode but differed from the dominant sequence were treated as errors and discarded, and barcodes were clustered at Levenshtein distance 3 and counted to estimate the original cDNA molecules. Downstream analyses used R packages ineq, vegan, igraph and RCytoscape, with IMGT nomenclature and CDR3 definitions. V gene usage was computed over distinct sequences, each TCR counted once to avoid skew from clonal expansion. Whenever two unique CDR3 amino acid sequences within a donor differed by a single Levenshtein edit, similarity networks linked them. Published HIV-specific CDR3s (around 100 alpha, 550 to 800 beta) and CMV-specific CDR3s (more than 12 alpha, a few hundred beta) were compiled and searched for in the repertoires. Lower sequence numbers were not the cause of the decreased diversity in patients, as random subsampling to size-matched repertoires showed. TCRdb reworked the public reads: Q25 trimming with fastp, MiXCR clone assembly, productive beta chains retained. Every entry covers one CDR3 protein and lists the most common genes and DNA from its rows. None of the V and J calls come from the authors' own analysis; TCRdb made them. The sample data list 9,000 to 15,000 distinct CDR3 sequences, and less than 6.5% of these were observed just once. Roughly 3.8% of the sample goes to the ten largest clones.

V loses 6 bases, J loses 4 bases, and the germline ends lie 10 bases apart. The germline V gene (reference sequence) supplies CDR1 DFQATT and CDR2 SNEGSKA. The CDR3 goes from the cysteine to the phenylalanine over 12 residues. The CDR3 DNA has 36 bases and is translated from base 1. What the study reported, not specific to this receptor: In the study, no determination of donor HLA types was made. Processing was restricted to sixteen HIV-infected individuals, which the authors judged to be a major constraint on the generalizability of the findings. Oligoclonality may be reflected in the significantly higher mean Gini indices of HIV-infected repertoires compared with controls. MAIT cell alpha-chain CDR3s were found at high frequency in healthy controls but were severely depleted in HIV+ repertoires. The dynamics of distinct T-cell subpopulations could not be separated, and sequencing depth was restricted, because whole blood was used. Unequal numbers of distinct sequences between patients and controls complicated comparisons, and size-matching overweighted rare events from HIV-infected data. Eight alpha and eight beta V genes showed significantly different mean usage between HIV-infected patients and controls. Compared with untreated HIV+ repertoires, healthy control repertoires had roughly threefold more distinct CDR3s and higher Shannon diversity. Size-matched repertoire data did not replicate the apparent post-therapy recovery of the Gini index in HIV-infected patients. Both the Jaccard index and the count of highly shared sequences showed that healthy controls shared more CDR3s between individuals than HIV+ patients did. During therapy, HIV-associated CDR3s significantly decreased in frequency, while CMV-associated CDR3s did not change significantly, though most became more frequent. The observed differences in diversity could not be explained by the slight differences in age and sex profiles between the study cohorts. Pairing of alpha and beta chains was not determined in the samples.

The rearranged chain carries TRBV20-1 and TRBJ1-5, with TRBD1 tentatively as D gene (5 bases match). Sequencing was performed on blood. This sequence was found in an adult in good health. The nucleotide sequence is TGCAGTGCCCGGGGGGGAAATCAGCCCCAGCATTTT. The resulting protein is CSARGGNQPQHF.